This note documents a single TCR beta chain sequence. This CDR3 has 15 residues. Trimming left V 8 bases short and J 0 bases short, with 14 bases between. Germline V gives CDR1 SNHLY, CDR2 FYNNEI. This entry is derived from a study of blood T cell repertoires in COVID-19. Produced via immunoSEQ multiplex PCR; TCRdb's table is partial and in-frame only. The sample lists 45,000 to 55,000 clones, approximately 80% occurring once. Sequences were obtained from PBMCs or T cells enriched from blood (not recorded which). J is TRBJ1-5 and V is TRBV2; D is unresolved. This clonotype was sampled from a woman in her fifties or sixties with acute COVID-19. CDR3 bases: TGTGCCAGCGGAAGAGAGTCAGGTAGCAATCAGCCCCAGCATTTT. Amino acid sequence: CASGRESGSNQPQHF. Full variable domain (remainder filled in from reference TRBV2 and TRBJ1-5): EPEVTQTPSHQVTQMGQEVILRCVPISNHLYFYWYRQILGQKVEFLVSFYNNEISEKSEIFDDQFSVERPDGSNFTLKIRSTKLEDSAMYFCASGRESGSNQPQHFGDGTRLSIL.